The TCR beta chain under discussion was sequenced for a study of T cell responses to AZD1222 COVID-19 vaccine. Findings and caveats of the study: Most donors were white British and more were female, and clonal diversity was possibly underestimated.

For this clone: The antigen remains undetermined.

The table came from immunoSEQ multiplex PCR; TCRdb's copy has only in-frame clones and leaves some out. The sample has more than 70,000 clones; 70% to 90% are singletons. The CDR3 is 14 amino acids. Germline V gives CDR1 MGHDK, CDR2 SYGVNS. Trimming cost V 5 bases and J 0 bases, with 10 bases left between them. The chain carries TRBV25-1 and TRBJ1-1, with D tentatively TRBD1 (5 bases). The sequence was obtained from an adult who received the AZD1222 COVID-19 vaccine. The sequencing used peripheral blood, collected 28 days after the second AZD1222 dose. The CDR3 sequence is CASSPGLMNTEAFF. CDR3 coding DNA: TGTGCCAGCAGTCCGGGACTCATGAACACTGAAGCTTTCTTT.